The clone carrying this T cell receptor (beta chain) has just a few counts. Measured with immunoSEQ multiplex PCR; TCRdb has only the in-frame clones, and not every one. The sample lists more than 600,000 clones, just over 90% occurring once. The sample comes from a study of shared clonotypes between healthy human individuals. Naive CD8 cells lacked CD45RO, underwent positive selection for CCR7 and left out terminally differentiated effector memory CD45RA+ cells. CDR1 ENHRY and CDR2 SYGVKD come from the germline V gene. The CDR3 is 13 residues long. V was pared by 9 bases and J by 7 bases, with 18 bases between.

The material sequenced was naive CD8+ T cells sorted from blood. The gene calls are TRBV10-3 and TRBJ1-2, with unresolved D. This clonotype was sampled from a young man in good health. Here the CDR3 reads CAISLEDEVGYTF. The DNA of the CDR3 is TGTGCCATTTCCCTCGAGGACGAGGTTGGCTACACCTTC.